The rows below give T cell receptor beta chains drawn from one sample of a study of blood T cells in healthy people across ages. TCRdb re-analysed the 5' RACE reads in MiXCR, keeping a single row per CDR3 protein. The table shows roughly 1,300,000 distinct CDR3 sequences, with 55% to 75% occurring only once. What was sequenced was blood. The receptors were gathered from a man aged 18 to 30 in good health. Both conserved end residues are part of each CDR3. The D gene is left open where the match is weak. Clone sizes are given selectively: once, few, many, or a class where the clone is expanded.

CDR3aa: CASSLPPTRNEQFF
CDR3nt: TGTGCCAGCAGTTTACCACCAACAAGGAATGAGCAGTTCTTC
abundance: .
v_gene: TRBV28
d_gene: .
j_gene: TRBJ2-1

CDR3aa: CASRTSWDNEQFF
CDR3nt: TGTGCCAGCAGAACTTCCTGGGACAATGAGCAGTTCTTC
abundance: .
v_gene: TRBV27
d_gene: .
j_gene: TRBJ2-1

CDR3aa: CASSRDSDKVYEQYF
CDR3nt: TGTGCCAGCAGCCGGGACAGCGATAAGGTCTACGAGCAGTACTTC
abundance: .
v_gene: TRBV21-1
d_gene: .
j_gene: TRBJ2-7

CDR3aa: CASSLARAGEDTQYF
CDR3nt: TGTGCCAGCAGCTTAGCTCGAGCAGGGGAGGATACGCAGTATTTT
abundance: .
v_gene: TRBV7-9
d_gene: .
j_gene: TRBJ2-3

CDR3aa: CSARARDNFPYEQYF
CDR3nt: TGCAGTGCTAGAGCCCGGGACAATTTCCCCTACGAGCAGTACTTC
abundance: few
v_gene: TRBV20-1
d_gene: .
j_gene: TRBJ2-7

CDR3aa: CASSQESVDEQFF
CDR3nt: TGCGCCAGCAGCCAAGAATCGGTGGACGAGCAGTTCTTC
abundance: .
v_gene: TRBV4-1
d_gene: .
j_gene: TRBJ2-1

CDR3aa: CASSPPGLKDQPQHF
CDR3nt: TGCGCCAGCAGCCCACCTGGCCTTAAGGATCAGCCCCAGCATTTT
abundance: .
v_gene: TRBV4-1
d_gene: .
j_gene: TRBJ1-5

CDR3aa: CVSSGQTYGYTF
CDR3nt: TGTGTCAGCAGCGGGCAGACCTATGGCTACACCTTC
abundance: .
v_gene: TRBV14
d_gene: .
j_gene: TRBJ1-2

CDR3aa: CASRSGVSSYEQYF
CDR3nt: TGTGCCAGCAGATCAGGGGTAAGCTCCTACGAGCAGTACTTC
abundance: .
v_gene: TRBV28
d_gene: .
j_gene: TRBJ2-7

CDR3aa: CASSPEGAAYDEQYF
CDR3nt: TGCGCCAGCAGCCCCGAGGGGGCAGCCTACGACGAGCAGTACTTC
abundance: few
v_gene: TRBV4-1
d_gene: TRBD1
j_gene: TRBJ2-7

CDR3aa: CASSREPGQGQGTEAFF
CDR3nt: TGTGCCAGCAGCCGCGAACCGGGACAGGGGCAGGGTACTGAAGCTTTCTTT
abundance: .
v_gene: TRBV6-1
d_gene: TRBD1
j_gene: TRBJ1-1

CDR3aa: CASSISLAGVTDTQYF
CDR3nt: TGTGCCAGCAGCATAAGCCTAGCGGGGGTGACAGATACGCAGTATTTT
abundance: many
v_gene: TRBV11-2
d_gene: TRBD2
j_gene: TRBJ2-3

CDR3aa: CASSLGQVKGNQPQHF
CDR3nt: TGTGCCAGCAGTTTAGGCCAAGTAAAAGGCAATCAGCCCCAGCATTTT
abundance: .
v_gene: TRBV12-3/TRBV12-4
d_gene: .
j_gene: TRBJ1-5

CDR3aa: CASSEWYDTYEQYF
CDR3nt: TGTGCCAGCAGTGAATGGTATGATACCTACGAGCAGTACTTC
abundance: .
v_gene: TRBV25-1
d_gene: .
j_gene: TRBJ2-7

CDR3aa: CSVRGTSGRGSQGEQYF
CDR3nt: TGCAGCGTGAGAGGGACTAGCGGGAGAGGGTCCCAGGGTGAGCAGTACTTC
abundance: .
v_gene: TRBV29-1
d_gene: TRBD2
j_gene: TRBJ2-7

CDR3aa: CASRPSGGAWDEQFF
CDR3nt: TGTGCCAGCCGGCCCAGCGGGGGGGCCTGGGATGAGCAGTTCTTC
abundance: once
v_gene: TRBV6-2/TRBV6-3
d_gene: TRBD2
j_gene: TRBJ2-1

CDR3aa: CSVEVMRLVVNEQFF
CDR3nt: TGCAGCGTTGAAGTTATGAGACTAGTTGTCAATGAGCAGTTCTTC
abundance: few
v_gene: TRBV29-1
d_gene: .
j_gene: TRBJ2-1

CDR3aa: CASSLLAGAHNEQFF
CDR3nt: TGCGCTAGCAGCTTGTTAGCGGGAGCCCACAATGAGCAGTTCTTC
abundance: .
v_gene: TRBV5-1
d_gene: TRBD2
j_gene: TRBJ2-1

CDR3aa: CASSGTDRSWGTQYF
CDR3nt: TGTGCCAGCAGTGGGACCGACAGGAGCTGGGGTACGCAGTATTTT
abundance: .
v_gene: TRBV12-3/TRBV12-4
d_gene: .
j_gene: TRBJ2-3

CDR3aa: CASSRRGVAKNIQYF
CDR3nt: TGTGCCAGCAGTCGCCGGGGGGTAGCCAAAAACATTCAGTACTTC
abundance: .
v_gene: TRBV6-5
d_gene: TRBD2
j_gene: TRBJ2-4

CDR3aa: CASSDLRFSGANVLTF
CDR3nt: TGTGCCAGCAGTGATCTCCGGTTCTCTGGGGCCAACGTCCTGACTTTC
abundance: once
v_gene: TRBV6-1
d_gene: .
j_gene: TRBJ2-6

CDR3aa: CASSYSTPGGYTF
CDR3nt: TGTGCCAGCAGTTACTCCACGCCGGGTGGCTACACCTTC
abundance: .
v_gene: TRBV6-2/TRBV6-3
d_gene: .
j_gene: TRBJ1-2

CDR3aa: CASSDWKVTANSNYGYTF
CDR3nt: TGTGCCAGCAGTGATTGGAAGGTGACAGCCAATTCTAACTATGGCTACACCTTC
abundance: .
v_gene: TRBV25-1
d_gene: .
j_gene: TRBJ1-2

CDR3aa: CAINNLGQGRSEQFF
CDR3nt: TGTGCCATCAATAACCTGGGACAGGGACGCAGTGAGCAGTTCTTC
abundance: .
v_gene: TRBV10-3
d_gene: TRBD1
j_gene: TRBJ2-1

CDR3aa: CSVERESGTEAFF
CDR3nt: TGCAGCGTTGAAAGGGAGTCGGGGACTGAAGCTTTCTTT
abundance: .
v_gene: TRBV29-1
d_gene: .
j_gene: TRBJ1-1

CDR3aa: CASSLEPGIVYGYTF
CDR3nt: TGTGCCAGCAGCCTCGAGCCCGGGATAGTCTATGGCTACACCTTC
abundance: .
v_gene: TRBV5-5
d_gene: .
j_gene: TRBJ1-2

CDR3aa: CASSQSVGSSYNSPLHF
CDR3nt: TGCGCCAGCAGCCAATCTGTGGGAAGCTCCTATAATTCACCCCTCCACTTT
abundance: .
v_gene: TRBV4-1
d_gene: .
j_gene: TRBJ1-6

CDR3aa: CASSLAAPDTQYF
CDR3nt: TGTGCCAGCAGCTTGGCGGCCCCAGATACGCAGTATTTT
abundance: few
v_gene: TRBV7-2
d_gene: .
j_gene: TRBJ2-3

CDR3aa: CASSRTSGWEQYF
CDR3nt: TGTGCCAGCAGCCGGACTAGCGGGTGGGAGCAGTACTTC
abundance: few
v_gene: TRBV12-3/TRBV12-4
d_gene: TRBD2
j_gene: TRBJ2-7